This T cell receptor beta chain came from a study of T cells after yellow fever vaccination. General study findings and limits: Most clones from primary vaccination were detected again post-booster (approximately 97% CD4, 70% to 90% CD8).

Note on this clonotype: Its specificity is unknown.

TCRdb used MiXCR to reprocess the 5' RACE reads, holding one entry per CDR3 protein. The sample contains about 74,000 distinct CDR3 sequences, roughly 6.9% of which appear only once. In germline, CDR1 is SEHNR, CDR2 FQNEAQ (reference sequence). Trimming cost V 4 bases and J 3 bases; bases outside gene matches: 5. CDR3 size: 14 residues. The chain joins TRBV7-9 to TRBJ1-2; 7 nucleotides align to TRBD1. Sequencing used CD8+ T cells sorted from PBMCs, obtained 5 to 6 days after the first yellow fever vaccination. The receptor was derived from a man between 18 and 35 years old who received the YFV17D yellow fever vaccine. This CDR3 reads CASSSTTGDYGYTF. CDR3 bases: TGTGCCAGCAGCTCGACTACAGGGGACTATGGCTACACCTTC.